The T cell receptor beta chain under discussion was sequenced for a study of blood T cell repertoires in COVID-19. The wider study: Some COVID-19 samples were acute and others convalescent; all came from the United States, Italy and Spain. T cells, B-cell-depleted T cells, or PBMCs supplied cDNA or gDNA.

Some clones are missing from TCRdb's copy, which holds only in-frame ones; the method was immunoSEQ multiplex PCR. The table records about 170,000 clones, around 90% of them present only once. V was clipped by 7 bases and J by 4 bases, with 17 bases between them. Looked up from germline, CDR1 is LNHDA and CDR2 is SQIVND (reference sequence). CDR3 length equals 16 residues. The receptor comes from a man aged 50-59 years who had recovered from COVID-19. V and J are TRBV19 and TRBJ2-6; possible D gene TRBD2, 6 bases. Sequencing input: peripheral blood. CDR3 DNA sequence: TGTGCCAGTACCTCACTCCGGGAGAGGGGGGCCAACGTCCTGACTTTC. This translates into CASTSLRERGANVLTF.